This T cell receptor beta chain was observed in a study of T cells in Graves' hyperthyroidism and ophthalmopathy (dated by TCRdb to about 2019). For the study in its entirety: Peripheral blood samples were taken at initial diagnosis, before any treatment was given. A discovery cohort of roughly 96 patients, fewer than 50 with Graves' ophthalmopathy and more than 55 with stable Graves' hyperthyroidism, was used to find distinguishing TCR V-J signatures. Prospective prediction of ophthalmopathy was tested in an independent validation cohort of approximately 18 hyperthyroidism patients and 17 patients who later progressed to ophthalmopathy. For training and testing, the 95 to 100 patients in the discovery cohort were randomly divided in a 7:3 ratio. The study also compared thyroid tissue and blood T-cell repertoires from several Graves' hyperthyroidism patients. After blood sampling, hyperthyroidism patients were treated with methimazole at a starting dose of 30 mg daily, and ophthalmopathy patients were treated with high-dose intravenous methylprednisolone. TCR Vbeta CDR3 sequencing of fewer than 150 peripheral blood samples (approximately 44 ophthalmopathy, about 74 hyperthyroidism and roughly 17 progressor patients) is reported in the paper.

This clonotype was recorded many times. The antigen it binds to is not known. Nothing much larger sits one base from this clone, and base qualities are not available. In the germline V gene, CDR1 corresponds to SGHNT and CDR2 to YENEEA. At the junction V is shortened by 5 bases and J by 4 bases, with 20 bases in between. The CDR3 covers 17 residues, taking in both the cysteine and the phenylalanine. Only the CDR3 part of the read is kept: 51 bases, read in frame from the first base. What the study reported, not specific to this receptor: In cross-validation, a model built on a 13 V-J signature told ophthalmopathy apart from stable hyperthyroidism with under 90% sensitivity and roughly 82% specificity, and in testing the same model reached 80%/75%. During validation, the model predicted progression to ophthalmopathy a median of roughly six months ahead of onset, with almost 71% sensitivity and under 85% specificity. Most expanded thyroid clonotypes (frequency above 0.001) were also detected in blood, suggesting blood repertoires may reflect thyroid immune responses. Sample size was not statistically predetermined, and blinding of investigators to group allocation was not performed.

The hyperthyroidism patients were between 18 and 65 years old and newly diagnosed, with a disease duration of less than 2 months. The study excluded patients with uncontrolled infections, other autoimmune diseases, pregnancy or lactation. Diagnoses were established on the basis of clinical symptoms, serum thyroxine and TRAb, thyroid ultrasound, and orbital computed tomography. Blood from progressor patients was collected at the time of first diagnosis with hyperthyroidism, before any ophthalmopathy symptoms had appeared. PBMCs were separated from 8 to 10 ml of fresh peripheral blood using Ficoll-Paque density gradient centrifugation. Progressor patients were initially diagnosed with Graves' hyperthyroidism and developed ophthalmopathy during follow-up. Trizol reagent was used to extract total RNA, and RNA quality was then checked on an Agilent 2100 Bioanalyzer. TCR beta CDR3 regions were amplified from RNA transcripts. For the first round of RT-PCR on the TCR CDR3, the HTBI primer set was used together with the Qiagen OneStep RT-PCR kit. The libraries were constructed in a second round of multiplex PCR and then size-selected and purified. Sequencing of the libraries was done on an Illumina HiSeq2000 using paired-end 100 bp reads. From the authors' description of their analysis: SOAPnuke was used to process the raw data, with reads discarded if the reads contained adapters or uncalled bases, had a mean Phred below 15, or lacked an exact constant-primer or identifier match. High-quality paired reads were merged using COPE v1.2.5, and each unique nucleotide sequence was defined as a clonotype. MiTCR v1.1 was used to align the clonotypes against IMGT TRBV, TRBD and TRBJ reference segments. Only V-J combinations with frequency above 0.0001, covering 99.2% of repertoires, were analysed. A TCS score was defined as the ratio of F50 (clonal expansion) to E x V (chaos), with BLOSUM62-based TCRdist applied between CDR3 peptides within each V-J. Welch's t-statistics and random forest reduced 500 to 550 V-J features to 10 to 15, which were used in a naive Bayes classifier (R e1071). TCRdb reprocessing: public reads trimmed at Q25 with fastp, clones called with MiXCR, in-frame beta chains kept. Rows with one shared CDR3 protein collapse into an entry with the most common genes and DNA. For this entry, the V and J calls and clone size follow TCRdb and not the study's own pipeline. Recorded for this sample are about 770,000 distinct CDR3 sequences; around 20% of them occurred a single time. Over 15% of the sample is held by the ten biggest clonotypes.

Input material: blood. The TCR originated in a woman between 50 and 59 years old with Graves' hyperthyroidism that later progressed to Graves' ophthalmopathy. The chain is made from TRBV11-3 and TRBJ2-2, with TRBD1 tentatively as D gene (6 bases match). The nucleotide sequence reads TGTGCCAGCAGCCTAACCCAAGGGGGATGGCCCACCGGGGAGCTGTTTTTT. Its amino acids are CASSLTQGGWPTGELFF.